The sequence of this TCR beta chain was determined in a study of human CD8 memory T cell subsets. A negative magnetic separation step was used to enrich total CD8+ T cells. General study findings and limits: Stem-like memory T cell repertoires overlapped minimally with precursor exhausted T cell repertoires. Stem-like memory and precursor exhausted T cells had similarly high diversity, unlike effector memory cells. The study sequenced T cell receptor beta chains only.

Measured by frequency, this clonotype is medium-sized. Antigen unknown. The CDR3 contains 15 residues. Germline V gene sequence: CDR1 LGHNA, CDR2 YSLEER. Making the TCR beta libraries relied on UMI-labeled 5' RACE. TCRdb reprocessed the 5' RACE reads and keeps a single row for each CDR3 protein, giving no DNA. The table for this sample gives about 12,000 distinct CDR3 sequences. This sequence was found in a human donor in good health. This chain joins TRBV4-3 and TRBJ2-2; TCRdb's assignment of TRBD2 cannot be checked, as there is no DNA. The specimen was CD8+ T cells from PBMCs. This chain's CDR3 is CASSQELGGAGELFF.